One sample yielded the 3 T cell receptor beta chains listed below, sequenced in a study of T-cell memory formation after mild COVID-19. TCRdb ran MiXCR on the 5' RACE reads and lists one entry per CDR3 protein. The sample has around 470,000 distinct CDR3 sequences, around 19% seen once. Sequencing used PBMCs or a T cell subset sorted from them (not recorded which). The receptor source for this set is an adult woman who had mild COVID-19 (a few samples of this study predate the infection). Cell type and time point are not known.

The J gene is TRBJ2-7, the V gene TRBV10-3; D not resolved. Trimming removed 6 bases at V and 0 bases at J, with 6 bases between. The germline V gene encodes CDR1 ENHRY and CDR2 SYGVKD. The CDR3 is 12 residues long. The CDR3 coding sequence is TGTGCCATCAGCCCTATCTCCTACGAGCAGTACTTC. Protein product: CAISPISYEQYF.

This clonotype was detected a few times. The chain uses TRBV7-6 and TRBJ2-1; D uncertain. V was trimmed by 5 bases and J by 10 bases, leaving 9 bases between them. The germline gives CDR1 SGHVS, CDR2 FNYEAQ. The CDR3 runs 11 residues. The CDR3 nucleotides are TGTGCCAGCAGCGATACGCGGGAGCAGTTCTTC. Translating gives CASSDTREQFF.

The V gene is TRBV6-2 or TRBV6-3, the J gene TRBJ2-3; TRBD1 might be the D (6 bases). CDR3 length: 13 residues. CDR1 MNHEY and CDR2 SVGEGT come from the germline V gene. V was clipped by 7 bases and J by 6 bases, with 14 bases between them. CDR3 sequence reads: CASTQDSPDTQYF. For the CDR3, the DNA is TGTGCCAGCACTCAGGACAGCCCCGATACGCAGTATTTT.